What follows describes a single T cell receptor (beta chain). Its antigen remains unidentified. Nominal health characterized the donors when sampled, though unrecorded immune exposures were likely. This specimen belongs to a study of cytomegalovirus exposure and HLA in healthy donors. About the study: In an early release, HLA-typed donors contributed some 88 million unique TCR sequences. Findings and limits, study-wide: Productive rates of about 90% or about 30% were seen for most TCR beta V segments in an earlier analysis.

The PCR used 60 Vbeta and 13 Jbeta primers. Profiling relied on immunoSEQ multiplex PCR, and the TCRdb table lists in-frame clones only, not all of them. The table includes roughly 160,000 clones, about 71% detected once. This CDR3 has 13 residues. Trimming stripped 6 bases from V and 6 bases from J, with 12 bases between. The germline V gene has CDR1 SGHTA and CDR2 FQGTGA. This sequence originates from a woman aged 30 to 39 in good health and CMV-seronegative. Material for sequencing was PBMCs. The V call is TRBV7-3, the J call TRBJ2-1, with D possibly TRBD2 on 6 matching bases. The CDR3 is CASSMTRGNEQFF. CDR3 sequence (DNA): TGTGCCAGCAGTATGACTAGGGGCAATGAGCAGTTCTTC.